This passage covers 8 T cell receptor beta chains from one sample sequenced in a study of CD8 T cells in Susac syndrome (dated by TCRdb to between 2018 and 2021). Receptors were amplified or captured by the immunoSEQ multiplex PCR assay. RNA was extracted with the RNeasy kit and roughly 0.45 to 1 ug was reverse transcribed using random hexamers. The public sequencing data were trimmed at Q25 with fastp and processed into clonotypes with MiXCR by TCRdb, which kept only in-frame beta chains. Entries that share a CDR3 protein sequence are merged under the most common genes and DNA. Present in this sample are 130,000 or so distinct CDR3 sequences, around 80% of which were seen just once. More than 0.5% of the sample is in the top ten clones. Specimen: CD8+ T cells from PBMCs. Source of these receptors: a human donor with multiple sclerosis.

This clonotype was detected a few times. V gene TRBV10-2 combines with J gene TRBJ2-3; D is undetermined. Germline V gene data show CDR1 as WSHSY and CDR2 as SAAADI. CDR3 length equals 11 residues. Deletions cut 3 bases from V and 5 bases from J, with 3 bases between. CDR3 residues: CASSDGDTQYF. CDR3 coding DNA: TGCGCCAGCAGTGATGGAGATACGCAGTATTTT.

This clonotype was found a few times. V usage is TRBV7-9 and J usage is TRBJ2-7; D remains ambiguous. Germline CDR1 SEHNR, CDR2 FQNEAQ (reference sequence). Trimming cost V 8 bases and J 3 bases, with 5 bases left between them. CDR3 length equals 10 residues. The CDR3 loop is CASGVYEQYF. The CDR3 nucleotides read TGTGCCAGCGGGGTCTACGAGCAGTACTTC.

This clonotype appeared a single time. The chain uses TRBV7-8 and TRBJ2-5; D may correspond to TRBD1 or TRBD2 (5 bases each). The CDR3 loop spans 14 amino acids. CDR1 SGHVS and CDR2 FQNEAQ come from the germline V gene. The germline V and J ends were trimmed by 1 base and 2 bases, with 8 bases remaining between them. The CDR3 sequence is CASSLVGVQETQYF. CDR3 nucleotides: TGTGCCAGCAGCTTAGTGGGGGTTCAAGAGACCCAGTACTTC.

The V gene is TRBV19, the J gene TRBJ2-1, with unresolved D. Trimming cost V 8 bases and J 4 bases, with 15 bases left between them. This CDR3 has 14 amino acids. Germline assignment: CDR1 LNHDA and CDR2 SQIVND (reference sequence). The DNA of the CDR3 is TGTGCCAGTTCAGCAGGAAATTTGTACAATGAGCAGTTCTTC. This gives the protein CASSAGNLYNEQFF.

This clonotype appeared once. The V call is TRBV5-6, the J call TRBJ2-1; D may be TRBD1 or TRBD2 (5 bases each). The CDR3 covers 12 residues. Deletions cut 0 bases from V and 10 bases from J, with 8 bases between. The germline V gene has CDR1 SGHDT and CDR2 YYEEEE. This CDR3 reads CASSLDWGEQFF. The CDR3 DNA follows: TGTGCCAGCAGCTTGGATTGGGGGGAGCAGTTCTTC.

This chain connects TRBV2 to TRBJ2-7; 10 bases match TRBD1. V lost 4 bases and J lost 2; bases outside the gene matches: 5. This CDR3 is 15 amino acids long. Germline V gene lookup returns CDR1 SNHLY and CDR2 FYNNEI. The CDR3 region is CASSGGTGAPYEQYF. In DNA form, the CDR3 reads TGTGCCAGCAGTGGGGGGACAGGGGCACCCTACGAGCAGTACTTC.

CDR3 DNA: TGCAGTGCCGACAGGGGGAGGGCAAACAATGAGCAGTTCTTC. The encoded protein is CSADRGRANNEQFF. The rearrangement uses TRBV20-1 and TRBJ2-1, with TRBD1 identical over 9 bases. Germline V gene lookup returns CDR1 DFQATT and CDR2 SNEGSKA (reference sequence). V lost 6 bases and J lost 5; bases outside the gene matches: 8. This CDR3 spans 14 amino acids.

This rearrangement joins TRBV12-3 or TRBV12-4 to TRBJ1-1; the D is unclear. The CDR3 is 13 amino acids. V dropped 8 bases and J dropped 4 bases, with 14 bases sitting between them. The DNA of the CDR3 is TGTGCCAGCCTTCTAGGAGTGGGCACTGAAGCTTTCTTT. Translated, it gives CASLLGVGTEAFF.